This T cell receptor beta chain was profiled in a study of OX40 agonist ivuxolimab in advanced cancers. For the study at large: Patients were treated with ivuxolimab, an agonistic anti-OX40 (CD134) antibody. Patients were dosed intravenously with ivuxolimab at 0.01 to 10 mg/kg every 2 weeks. Recorded diagnoses for dose-escalation patients were hepatocellular carcinoma, melanoma, renal cell or head and neck cancer. Partial responses were achieved by three patients, one with hepatocellular carcinoma and two with cutaneous melanoma.

The repertoire was sequenced with immunoSEQ multiplex PCR; TCRdb's copy has only in-frame clones and lacks some. The table lists more than 80,000 clones, 90% to 95% of them singletons. The V gene's germline CDR1 is LGHNA and CDR2 YSLEER. Deletions cut 0 bases from V and 0 bases from J, with 12 bases between. The CDR3 consists of 16 residues. The TCR sequence derives from an adult with an advanced solid tumor such as melanoma, head and neck, liver or kidney cancer. The source was CD4+ or CD8+ T cells sorted from blood, collected in a trial of the OX40 agonist ivuxolimab. V usage is TRBV4-3 and J usage is TRBJ2-7, with D maybe TRBD2 (5 bases). CDR3 DNA: TGCGCCAGCAGCCAAGATATTCCGGAGGTCTCCTACGAGCAGTACTTC. It translates to CASSQDIPEVSYEQYF.